This TCR beta chain originates from a study of T-cell memory formation after mild COVID-19. Findings and caveats of the study: Cross-reactive memory apparently joined, as some responding clones appeared in pre-infection memory. There was no confirmation that second-wave clones peaking on day 37 were SARS-CoV-2 specific. Chiefly within CM and EM were the contracting CD4+ clones; CD8+ ones were within EMRA.

It was 5'RACE with constant-segment primers that produced the TCR alpha and TCR beta cDNA libraries, which carried sample barcodes and UMIs. TCRdb reprocessed the 5' RACE reads via MiXCR and lists one record per CDR3 protein. The table records about 210,000 distinct CDR3 sequences, approximately 30% of them present only once. V lost 0 bases, J lost 5 bases, and 14 bases lay in between. CDR3 length equals 15 residues. From germline, CDR1 is SEHNR and CDR2 FQNEAQ (reference sequence). A few counts support this clonotype. Its target is unknown. This sequence joins TRBV7-9 and TRBJ2-7; tentative D call: TRBD1 (6 bases). The clonotype was recovered from an adult woman who had mild COVID-19 (a few samples of this study predate the infection). Cell type and time point are not known. The source material was PBMCs or a T cell subset sorted from them (not recorded which). The CDR3 nucleotides are TGTGCCAGCAGCTTAGCGCACAACAGGGTAAACGAGCAGTACTTC. This gives the protein CASSLAHNRVNEQYF. The variable domain in full, with the rest retrieved from reference TRBV7-9 and TRBJ2-7, is DTGVSQNPRHKITKRGQNVTFRCDPISEHNRLYWYRQTLGQGPEFLTYFQNEAQLEKSRLLSDRFSAERPKGSFSTLEIQRTEQGDSAMYLCASSLAHNRVNEQYFGPGTRLTVT.